Shown below are 26 T cell receptor beta chains from a single sample sequenced in a study of T-cell reconstitution after alpha-beta-depleted transplantation in children. Preparing the TCRbeta library involved the use of unique molecular identifiers. From the PCR reads, TCRdb called clonotypes with MiXCR, one entry per CDR3 protein. The table records roughly 120,000 distinct CDR3 sequences, about a tenth of them present only once. Sequenced material: PBMCs, taken before TCRalphabeta/CD19-depleted stem cell transplant. These TCRs come from a boy between 2 and 10 years old with acute lymphoblastic leukemia, due to receive a stem cell transplant.

The sample holds a few counts of this clonotype. The chain combines TRBV6-5 with TRBJ1-4, with D possibly TRBD1 on 5 matching bases. CDR3 length equals 15 residues. Trimming removed 4 bases at V and 7 bases at J, with 16 bases between. Germline CDR1 and CDR2: MNHEY and SVGAGI. The CDR3 nucleotides read TGTGCCAGCAGTTGGGAGCGGGACGTGCGTGAAAAACTGTTTTTT. It yields the protein CASSWERDVREKLFF.

This rearrangement joins TRBV5-1 to TRBJ2-4; TRBD1 agrees at 11 bases. Per germline, CDR1 SGHRS and CDR2 YFSETQ. V was clipped by 0 bases and J by 7 bases; unmatched bases: 9. The CDR3 is 17 amino acids. This CDR3 reads CASSLGRGQGARNIQYF. The CDR3 DNA reads as TGCGCCAGCAGCTTGGGTCGCGGACAGGGGGCCCGGAACATTCAGTACTTC. Full variable domain (outside the CDR3, taken from reference TRBV5-1 and TRBJ2-4): KAGVTQTPRYLIKTRGQQVTLSCSPISGHRSVSWYQQTPGQGLQFLFEYFSETQRNKGNFPGRFSGRQFSNSRSEMNVSTLELGDSALYLCASSLGRGQGARNIQYFGAGTRLSVL.

Many counts were recorded for this clonotype. The rearrangement links TRBV5-1 to TRBJ2-5; TRBD1 might be the D (7 bases). This CDR3 has 16 amino acids. Trimming took off 4 bases at V and 0 bases at J, with 16 bases between the two ends. Germline lookup yields CDR1 SGHRS and CDR2 YFSETQ. The CDR3 DNA follows: TGCGCCAGCAGCCCCTCTAGCAGGGGGGACCAAGAGACCCAGTACTTC. Amino acids: CASSPSSRGDQETQYF.

This clonotype has a count of ten or more. This rearrangement joins TRBV6-5 to TRBJ2-5; D gene ambiguous. Germline V gene lookup returns CDR1 MNHEY and CDR2 SVGAGI. This CDR3 has 13 residues. The ends were cut back, 6 bases at V and 5 bases at J, with 13 bases in the middle. CDR3 residues: CASRTQVGETQYF. CDR3 bases: TGTGCCAGCAGAACTCAAGTAGGGGAGACCCAGTACTTC.

This chain connects TRBV4-1 to TRBJ2-1, with 8 bases aligning to TRBD1. In germline, CDR1 is MGHRA, CDR2 YSYEKL. The ends lost 0 bases at V and 11 bases at J; junction bases unmatched: 12. There are 16 residues in the CDR3. This CDR3 is CASSQEPTGGTGKQFF. For the CDR3, the DNA is TGCGCCAGCAGCCAAGAACCTACTGGTGGGACAGGCAAGCAGTTCTTC.

This clonotype was observed a handful of times. V usage is TRBV5-1 and J usage is TRBJ1-1; D is unresolved. Germline V lookup: CDR1 SGHRS, CDR2 YFSETQ. V was clipped by 3 bases and J by 0 bases, with 9 bases between them. The CDR3 runs to 14 residues. CDR3 in DNA: TGCGCCAGCAGCTCCGGGCCCATGAACACTGAAGCTTTCTTT. This codes for CASSSGPMNTEAFF.

There are a few counts of this clonotype. The chain employs TRBV12-3 or TRBV12-4 and TRBJ1-3; D is unclear. Trimming removed 8 bases at V and 4 bases at J, with 15 bases between. The CDR3 covers 14 residues. The CDR3 region has the DNA TGTGCCAGCTCCTCGAGGCCAGTCGGAAACACCATATATTTT. Residues: CASSSRPVGNTIYF.

This clonotype appeared many times. The J gene is TRBJ1-4, the V gene TRBV5-1, with no clear D. CDR1 and CDR2 (germline): SGHRS, YFSETQ. The CDR3 loop spans 13 amino acids. V was pared by 4 bases and J by 3 bases, with 7 bases between. Here the CDR3 DNA reads TGCGCCAGCAGCGAAAGGCCTAATGAAAAACTGTTTTTT. Protein sequence: CASSERPNEKLFF.

This clonotype appeared many times. V and J are TRBV11-3 and TRBJ2-1, with TRBD1 matching 8 bases. The CDR3 has 14 residues. V dropped 4 bases and J dropped 8; count of bases not matched to a gene: 7. Germline V gene data show CDR1 as SGHNT and CDR2 as YENEEA. CDR3 sequence: CASSSGQGGDEQFF. CDR3 DNA sequence: TGTGCCAGCAGCTCCGGACAGGGTGGTGATGAGCAGTTCTTC.

The J gene is TRBJ2-3, the V gene TRBV20-1; 9 bases are a match to TRBD2. The J segment lost 4 bases and the V segment lost 5 bases, leaving 7 bases of the junction unmatched. CDR3 length: 14 residues. CDR1 and CDR2 from the germline V gene are DFQATT and SNEGSKA (reference sequence). The CDR3 spells CSAGIAGVADTQYF. In nucleotides, the CDR3 is TGCAGTGCTGGAATAGCGGGAGTAGCAGATACGCAGTATTTT.

The rearrangement links TRBV5-1 to TRBJ1-1; D is perhaps TRBD1 (6 bases). The CDR3 has 18 residues. Germline CDR1 reads SGHRS; CDR2 reads YFSETQ. The V end was cut by 4 bases, the J end by 5 bases, with 27 bases between. The CDR3 DNA sequence: TGCGCCAGCAGCGCGGGACCCCATAAGGGGGGTAGGAGGACTGAAGCTTTCTTT. Protein: CASSAGPHKGGRRTEAFF.

The V gene is TRBV27, the J gene TRBJ2-1; TRBD2 might be the D (6 bases). Trimming left V 6 bases short and J 2 bases short, with 11 bases between. Germline V CDR1 and CDR2: MNHEY, SMNVEV (reference sequence). The CDR3 contains 14 residues. The CDR3 region has the DNA TGTGCCAGCAGCATTAGCGGCACCTACAATGAGCAGTTCTTC. Translated, it gives CASSISGTYNEQFF.

This sequence joins TRBV6-5 and TRBJ2-6; possibly TRBD2 for D (5 bases). The V gene's germline CDR1 is MNHEY and CDR2 SVGAGI. This CDR3 spans 16 amino acids. The V end was cut by 2 bases, the J end by 2 bases, with 10 bases between. DNA of the CDR3: TGTGCCAGCAGTTACGTGTCGGGGACTGGGGCCAACGTCCTGACTTTC. Translation: CASSYVSGTGANVLTF.

This clonotype was detected only once. This chain joins TRBV20-1 and TRBJ1-2, with 7 bases lining up with TRBD1. CDR1 is DFQATT and CDR2 is SNEGSKA in the germline V gene (reference sequence). The CDR3 length is 13 residues. V lost 5 bases to trimming and J lost 5 bases; unmatched junction nucleotides: 8. The CDR3 region is CSASTGQVYGYTF. The CDR3 nucleotides read TGCAGTGCTTCAACCGGACAGGTTTATGGCTACACCTTC.

This clonotype showed up just a few times. CDR3 DNA: TGCGCCAGCAGCTTGGCTGGGACTAGCCACGGGCAGTTCTTC. It codes for CASSLAGTSHGQFF. This chain connects TRBV5-1 to TRBJ2-1, with 9 nucleotides matching TRBD2. Germline trimming cut 0 bases from V and 12 bases from J; bases unmatched to any gene: 7. Looked up from germline, CDR1 is SGHRS and CDR2 is YFSETQ. There are 14 residues in the CDR3.

The V and J genes are TRBV4-1 and TRBJ2-5; no reliable D call. Germline lookup yields CDR1 MGHRA and CDR2 YSYEKL. Trimming took off 3 bases at V and 5 bases at J, with 13 bases between the two ends. This CDR3 contains 14 residues. CDR3 nucleotides: TGCGCCAGCAGCCACCCCCGGCGAGAGGAGACCCAGTACTTC. Protein: CASSHPRREETQYF.

This clonotype was observed a handful of times. The V and J genes are TRBV7-6 and TRBJ2-3; 7 bases are a match to TRBD2. The CDR3 length is 14 residues. The V and J ends lost 3 bases and 6 bases, in that order; junction bases with no gene match: 6. Germline V gene data show CDR1 as SGHVS and CDR2 as FNYEAQ. The CDR3 sequence: CASSFGGGPDTQYF. The CDR3 coding sequence is TGTGCCAGCAGCTTCGGGGGAGGGCCGGATACGCAGTATTTT.

This clonotype was counted at least ten times. The chain links TRBV12-3 or TRBV12-4 to TRBJ2-5; no definite D call. The germline V and J ends were trimmed by 3 bases and 5 bases, with 10 bases remaining between them. This CDR3 region has 13 residues. CDR3 sequence: CASSLKPTETQYF. CDR3 nucleotides: TGTGCCAGCAGTTTGAAGCCGACGGAGACCCAGTACTTC.

This clonotype was seen a few times. The V gene is TRBV7-9, the J gene TRBJ2-1; either TRBD1 or TRBD2 may fit D (5 bases each). Germline values: CDR1 SEHNR, CDR2 FQNEAQ (reference sequence). The ends were cut back, 1 base at V and 9 bases at J, with 16 bases in the middle. The CDR3 has 15 amino acids. The chain's CDR3 is CASSLEDGAGREQFF. DNA for the CDR3: TGTGCCAGCAGCTTAGAAGACGGGGCGGGCCGTGAGCAGTTCTTC. Supplemented by reference TRBV7-9 and TRBJ2-1, the full variable domain reads DTGVSQNPRHKITKRGQNVTFRCDPISEHNRLYWYRQTLGQGPEFLTYFQNEAQLEKSRLLSDRFSAERPKGSFSTLEIQRTEQGDSAMYLCASSLEDGAGREQFFGPGTRLTVL.

Many counts were recorded for this clonotype. The rearrangement uses TRBV20-1 and TRBJ2-3, with 9 bases fitting TRBD2. The CDR3 is 14 residues long. Germline lookup yields CDR1 DFQATT and CDR2 SNEGSKA (reference sequence). Trimming took 6 bases from V and 6 from J; bases not matched to a gene: 10. The DNA for the CDR3 is TGCAGTGCCCCGAGGGCGGGAGGGTCTGATACGCAGTATTTT. Translated: CSAPRAGGSDTQYF.

The chain carries TRBV6-1 and TRBJ1-2; TRBD1 might be the D (5 bases). From germline, CDR1 is MNHNS and CDR2 SASEGT. The V end was cut by 10 bases, the J end by 3 bases, with 15 bases between. The CDR3 has 13 residues. The chain's CDR3 is CATLRARDYGYTF. CDR3 nucleotide sequence: TGTGCCACTCTCCGGGCCAGGGACTATGGCTACACCTTC.

This clonotype was counted between two and nine times. The V and J genes are TRBV12-3 or TRBV12-4 and TRBJ2-5; D is possibly TRBD2 (5 bases). The CDR3 is made up of 15 amino acids. V lost 1 base and J 3 bases, leaving 12 bases between the germline ends. CDR3 sequence reads: CASSLVERPEETQYF. The DNA of the CDR3 is TGTGCCAGCAGTTTAGTAGAGCGGCCTGAAGAGACCCAGTACTTC.

The chain links TRBV5-1 to TRBJ2-1; the D gene is possibly TRBD1 (5 bases). The CDR3 runs 15 residues. V shed 0 bases and J shed 5 bases, with 12 bases lying between them. CDR1 is SGHRS and CDR2 is YFSETQ in the germline V gene. CDR3 amino acids: CASSLAPGANNEQFF. CDR3 coding DNA: TGCGCCAGCAGCTTGGCCCCTGGGGCAAACAATGAGCAGTTCTTC.

The table lists this clonotype with a few counts. The CDR3 nucleotides are TGTGCCAGCAGTCGACAGGGGAGGTTACGCGAGCAGTACTTC. The encoded protein is CASSRQGRLREQYF. This chain links TRBV12-3 or TRBV12-4 with TRBJ2-7; 8 bases map to TRBD1. J lost 6 bases, V lost 5 bases, and 9 bases had no gene match. The CDR3 totals 14 residues.

This clonotype came up a few times. This rearrangement joins TRBV18 to TRBJ2-7; D uncertain. The V gene lost 2 bases and the J gene lost 3 bases, with 2 bases spanning the gap. Per the germline V gene, CDR1 is KGHSH and CDR2 is LQKENI. The CDR3 runs to 11 residues. The CDR3 loop reads CASSPGYEQYF. The CDR3 bases are TGTGCCAGCTCACCAGGCTACGAGCAGTACTTC.

This chain joins TRBV7-2 and TRBJ2-3; TRBD2 agrees at 8 bases. V was pared by 1 base and J by 8 bases, with 5 bases of the junction left unmatched. The CDR3 contains 14 residues. The germline CDR1 and CDR2 sequences are SGHTA and FQGNSA. CDR3 region: CASSLEAGVGTQYF. The CDR3 nucleotides read TGTGCCAGCAGCTTAGAAGCGGGAGTAGGTACGCAGTATTTT. Using reference TRBV7-2 and TRBJ2-3 for the parts outside the CDR3, the full variable domain is GAGVSQSPSNKVTEKGKDVELRCDPISGHTALYWYRQSLGQGLEFLIYFQGNSAPDKSGLPSDRFSAERTGGSVSTLTIQRTQQEDSAVYLCASSLEAGVGTQYFGPGTRLTVL.